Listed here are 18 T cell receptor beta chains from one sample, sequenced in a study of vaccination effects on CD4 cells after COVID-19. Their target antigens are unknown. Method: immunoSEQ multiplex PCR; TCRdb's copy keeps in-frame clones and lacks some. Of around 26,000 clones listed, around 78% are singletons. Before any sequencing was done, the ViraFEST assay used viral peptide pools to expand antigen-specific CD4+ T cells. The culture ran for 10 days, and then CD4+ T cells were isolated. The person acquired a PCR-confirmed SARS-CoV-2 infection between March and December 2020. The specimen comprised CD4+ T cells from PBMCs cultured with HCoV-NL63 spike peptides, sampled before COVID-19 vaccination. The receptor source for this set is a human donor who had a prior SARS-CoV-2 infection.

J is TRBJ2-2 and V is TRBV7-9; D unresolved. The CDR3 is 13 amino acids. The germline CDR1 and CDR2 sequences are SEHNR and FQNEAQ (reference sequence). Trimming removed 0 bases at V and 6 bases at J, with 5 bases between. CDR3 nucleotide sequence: TGTGCCAGCAGCTTAGCAGGCCCCGGGGAGCTGTTTTTT. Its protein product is CASSLAGPGELFF.

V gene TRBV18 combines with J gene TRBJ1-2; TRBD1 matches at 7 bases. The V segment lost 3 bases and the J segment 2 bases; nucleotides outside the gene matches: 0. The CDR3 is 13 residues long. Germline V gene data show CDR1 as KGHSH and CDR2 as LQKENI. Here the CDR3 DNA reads TGTGCCAGCTCACCGGGACAGAACTATGGCTACACCTTC. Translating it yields CASSPGQNYGYTF.

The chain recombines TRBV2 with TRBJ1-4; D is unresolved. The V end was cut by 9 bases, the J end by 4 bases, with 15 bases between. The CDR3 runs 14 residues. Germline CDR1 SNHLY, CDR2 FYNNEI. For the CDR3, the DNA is TGTGCCAGTACCGACCGGGCCTATAATGAAAAACTGTTTTTT. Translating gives CASTDRAYNEKLFF.

The CDR3 nucleotides read TGTGCCAGCAGCTTTCGACAGGGCTACGAGCAGTACTTC. Protein product: CASSFRQGYEQYF. The rearrangement joins TRBV9 to TRBJ2-7, with 7 nucleotides matching TRBD1. The ends lost 4 bases at V and 3 bases at J; junction bases unmatched: 4. This CDR3 region has 13 residues. Germline CDR1 is SGDLS and CDR2 is YYNGEE.

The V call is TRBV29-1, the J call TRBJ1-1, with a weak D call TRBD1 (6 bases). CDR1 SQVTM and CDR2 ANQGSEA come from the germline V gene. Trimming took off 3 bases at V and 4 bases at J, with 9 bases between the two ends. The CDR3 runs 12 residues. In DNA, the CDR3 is TGCAGCGTTGAGGTGACAGGCACTGAAGCTTTCTTT. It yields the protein CSVEVTGTEAFF.

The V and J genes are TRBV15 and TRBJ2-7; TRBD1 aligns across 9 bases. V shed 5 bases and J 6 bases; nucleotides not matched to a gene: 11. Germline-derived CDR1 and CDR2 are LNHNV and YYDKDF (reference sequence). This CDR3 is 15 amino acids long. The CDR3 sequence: CATSLRDRDLSEQYF. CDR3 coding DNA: TGTGCCACCAGCCTCCGGGACAGGGATCTGTCCGAGCAGTACTTC.

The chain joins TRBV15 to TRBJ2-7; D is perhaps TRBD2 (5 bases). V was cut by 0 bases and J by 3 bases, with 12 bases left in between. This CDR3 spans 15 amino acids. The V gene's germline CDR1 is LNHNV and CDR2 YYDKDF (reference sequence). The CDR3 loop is CATSRDPGLIYEQYF. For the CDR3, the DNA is TGTGCCACCAGCAGAGATCCTGGACTCATCTACGAGCAGTACTTC.

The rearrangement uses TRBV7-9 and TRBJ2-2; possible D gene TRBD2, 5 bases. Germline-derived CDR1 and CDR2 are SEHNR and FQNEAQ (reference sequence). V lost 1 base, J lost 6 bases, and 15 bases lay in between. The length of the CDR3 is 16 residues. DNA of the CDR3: TGTGCCAGCAGCTTAGGAACCCGGGGTTTACCCGGGGAGCTGTTTTTT. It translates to CASSLGTRGLPGELFF.

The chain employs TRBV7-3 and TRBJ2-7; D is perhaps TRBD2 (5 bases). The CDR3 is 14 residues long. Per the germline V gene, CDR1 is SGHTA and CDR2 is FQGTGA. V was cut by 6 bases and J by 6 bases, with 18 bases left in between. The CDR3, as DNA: TGTGCCAGCAGTTCGACGAGAGGGTCCGGCGAGCAGTACTTC. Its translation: CASSSTRGSGEQYF.

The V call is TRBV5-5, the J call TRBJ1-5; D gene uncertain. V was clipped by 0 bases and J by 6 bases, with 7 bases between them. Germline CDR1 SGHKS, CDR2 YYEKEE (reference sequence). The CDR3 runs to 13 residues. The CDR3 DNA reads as TGTGCCAGCAGCTTGGGTTCTTCTCAGCCCCAGCATTTT. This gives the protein CASSLGSSQPQHF.

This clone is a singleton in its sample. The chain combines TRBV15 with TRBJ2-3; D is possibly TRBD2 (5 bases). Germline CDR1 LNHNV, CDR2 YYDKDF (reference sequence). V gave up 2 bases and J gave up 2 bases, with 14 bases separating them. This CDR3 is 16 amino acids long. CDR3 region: CATSRYGLGDTDTQYF. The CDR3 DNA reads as TGTGCCACCAGCAGATACGGACTTGGCGACACAGATACGCAGTATTTT. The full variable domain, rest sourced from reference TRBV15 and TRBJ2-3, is DAMVIQNPRYQVTQFGKPVTLSCSQTLNHNVMYWYQQKSSQAPKLLFHYYDKDFNNEADTPDNFQSRRPNTSFCFLDIRSPGLGDTAMYLCATSRYGLGDTDTQYFGPGTRLTVL.

In DNA, the CDR3 is TGCGCCAGCAGCTCCCCGGGGGGGGACTACAATGAGCAGTTCTTC. Translation gives CASSSPGGDYNEQFF. This sequence joins TRBV5-1 and TRBJ2-1, with TRBD2 matching 8 bases. CDR3 length: 15 residues. The J segment lost 3 bases and the V segment lost 3 bases, leaving 5 bases of the junction unmatched. Germline V lookup: CDR1 SGHRS, CDR2 YFSETQ.

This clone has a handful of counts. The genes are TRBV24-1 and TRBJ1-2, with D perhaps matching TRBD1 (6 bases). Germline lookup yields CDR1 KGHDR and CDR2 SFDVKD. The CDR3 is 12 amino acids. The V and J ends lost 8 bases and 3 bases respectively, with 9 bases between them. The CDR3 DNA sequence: TGTGCCACCATATCAGGGGACTATGGCTACACCTTC. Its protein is CATISGDYGYTF.

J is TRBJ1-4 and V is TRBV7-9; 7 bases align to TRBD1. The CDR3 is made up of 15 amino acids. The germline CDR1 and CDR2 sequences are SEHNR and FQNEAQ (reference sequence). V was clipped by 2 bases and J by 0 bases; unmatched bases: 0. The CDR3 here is CASSLQGATNEKLFF. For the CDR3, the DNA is TGTGCCAGCAGCTTACAGGGGGCAACTAATGAAAAACTGTTTTTT.

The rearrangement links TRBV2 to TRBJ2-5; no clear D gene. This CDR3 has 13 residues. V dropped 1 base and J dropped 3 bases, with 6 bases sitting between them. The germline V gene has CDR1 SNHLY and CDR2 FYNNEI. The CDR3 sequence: CASSEDQEETQYF. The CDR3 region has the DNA TGTGCCAGCAGTGAAGACCAAGAAGAGACCCAGTACTTC.

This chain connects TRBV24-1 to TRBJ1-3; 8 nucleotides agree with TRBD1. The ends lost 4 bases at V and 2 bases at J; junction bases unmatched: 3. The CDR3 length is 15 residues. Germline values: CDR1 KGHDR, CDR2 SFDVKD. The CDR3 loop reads CATSESRGPGNTIYF. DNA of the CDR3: TGTGCCACCAGTGAAAGCAGGGGGCCTGGAAACACCATATATTTT.

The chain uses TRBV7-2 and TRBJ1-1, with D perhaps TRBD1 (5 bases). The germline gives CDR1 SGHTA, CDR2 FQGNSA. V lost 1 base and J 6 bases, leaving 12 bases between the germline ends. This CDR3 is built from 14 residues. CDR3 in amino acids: CASSLVGGVAEAFF. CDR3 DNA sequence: TGTGCCAGCAGCTTAGTAGGAGGGGTGGCTGAAGCTTTCTTT.

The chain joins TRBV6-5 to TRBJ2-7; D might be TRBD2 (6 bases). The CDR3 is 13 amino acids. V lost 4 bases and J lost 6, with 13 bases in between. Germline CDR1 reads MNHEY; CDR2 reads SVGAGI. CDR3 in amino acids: CASSLGLGLEQYF. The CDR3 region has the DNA TGTGCCAGCAGTTTGGGACTGGGGCTCGAGCAGTACTTC.